The sequence of this TCR beta chain was determined in a study of cytomegalovirus exposure and HLA in healthy donors. Notes on the study in general: Serostatus for CMV was the only available immune exposure information. Rarity held for most TCR sequences, but there were some public TCRs that occurred in many donors.

In nominal health when sampled, donors likely had unrecorded immune exposures nonetheless. Vbeta (60) and Jbeta (13) primers were used in the PCR. Data came from immunoSEQ multiplex PCR; TCRdb stores just in-frame clones and leaves some out. The sample has about 140,000 clones; around 82% are singletons. In the case of this clone: The antigen remains unidentified.

The germline V gene encodes CDR1 GTSNPN and CDR2 SVGIG (reference sequence). V trimming: 5 bases; J trimming: 3 bases; junction bases outside the gene matches: 5. The CDR3 covers 14 residues. The clonotype comes from a female donor in good health and CMV-seronegative. Input material: PBMCs. V is TRBV30 and J is TRBJ2-1; TRBD1 matches at 9 bases. CDR3 region: CAWGPGQGYNEQFF. The CDR3 DNA is TGTGCCTGGGGGCCGGGACAGGGCTACAATGAGCAGTTCTTC.